Listed below are T cell receptor beta chains from one sample, sequenced in a study of blood T cells in healthy people across ages. TCRdb recomputed calls from the 5' RACE reads with MiXCR, one row per CDR3 protein. The sample consists of about 680,000 distinct CDR3 sequences, 45% to 50% of them appearing once. The sequenced sample was blood. The receptors derive from a woman aged 60-75 years in good health. Both conserved end residues are part of each CDR3. The order of the fields is V gene, J gene, CDR3 length, CDR3 protein.

V gene: TRBV20-1; J gene: TRBJ2-3; CDR3 length: 16; CDR3 protein: CSARSPGRDRTDTQYF
V gene: TRBV7-3; J gene: TRBJ2-3; CDR3 length: 17; CDR3 protein: CASSLPQKVEGTDTQYF
V gene: TRBV28; J gene: TRBJ2-7; CDR3 length: 13; CDR3 protein: CASSFPAIYEQYF
V gene: TRBV10-3; J gene: TRBJ1-1; CDR3 length: 17; CDR3 protein: CAISESRDRGGNTEAFF
V gene: TRBV7-2; J gene: TRBJ2-5; CDR3 length: 16; CDR3 protein: CASSLPPAGREEAQYF
V gene: TRBV7-2; J gene: TRBJ2-7; CDR3 length: 15; CDR3 protein: CASSSGTGSFYEQYF
V gene: TRBV27; J gene: TRBJ2-1; CDR3 length: 16; CDR3 protein: CASSLLLAGVEGKQFF
V gene: TRBV4-2; J gene: TRBJ2-7; CDR3 length: 8; CDR3 protein: CASSQERF
V gene: TRBV5-1; J gene: TRBJ1-5; CDR3 length: 14; CDR3 protein: CASSLGGSDGPQHF
V gene: TRBV9; J gene: TRBJ2-2; CDR3 length: 14; CDR3 protein: CASSLSTVPGELFF
V gene: TRBV24-1; J gene: .; CDR3 length: 12; CDR3 protein: CATSDMEETQYF
V gene: TRBV12-3/TRBV12-4; J gene: TRBJ2-3; CDR3 length: 18; CDR3 protein: CASSSTRTSGVHTDTQYF
V gene: TRBV2; J gene: TRBJ1-1; CDR3 length: 13; CDR3 protein: CAGSEGGLTEAFF
V gene: TRBV2; J gene: TRBJ2-1; CDR3 length: 16; CDR3 protein: CASSVLGAGVRSEQFF
V gene: TRBV5-1; J gene: TRBJ2-2; CDR3 length: 14; CDR3 protein: CASSLVPGGGELFF
V gene: TRBV27; J gene: TRBJ2-2; CDR3 length: 14; CDR3 protein: CASRTPANTGELFF
V gene: TRBV28; J gene: TRBJ1-4; CDR3 length: 16; CDR3 protein: CASSLWSITANEKLFF
V gene: TRBV29-1; J gene: TRBJ2-7; CDR3 length: 14; CDR3 protein: CSVEAAGERYEQYF
V gene: TRBV7-9; J gene: TRBJ2-1; CDR3 length: 17; CDR3 protein: CASSLASPSLRQGKQFF
V gene: TRBV20-1; J gene: TRBJ2-7; CDR3 length: 13; CDR3 protein: CSAVWTTSYEQYF
V gene: TRBV29-1; J gene: TRBJ1-1; CDR3 length: 15; CDR3 protein: CSVSAAGSKNTEAFF
V gene: TRBV12-3/TRBV12-4; J gene: TRBJ1-4; CDR3 length: 15; CDR3 protein: CASSVGTGSNEKLFF
V gene: TRBV7-2; J gene: TRBJ2-1; CDR3 length: 13; CDR3 protein: CASSFRDRNEQFF
V gene: TRBV5-1; J gene: TRBJ1-1; CDR3 length: 15; CDR3 protein: CASSLAVTGGTEAFF
V gene: TRBV20-1; J gene: TRBJ1-2; CDR3 length: 13; CDR3 protein: CSADRGGIYGYTF
V gene: TRBV7-8; J gene: TRBJ2-1; CDR3 length: 20; CDR3 protein: CASSLVGTSGTHHSYNEQFF
V gene: TRBV10-3; J gene: TRBJ1-2; CDR3 length: 13; CDR3 protein: CAITSGEGYGYTF
V gene: TRBV20-1; J gene: TRBJ2-1; CDR3 length: 16; CDR3 protein: CSARGGREWSYNEQFF
V gene: TRBV7-2; J gene: .; CDR3 length: 12; CDR3 protein: CASTIFPNEQYF
V gene: TRBV6-1; J gene: TRBJ1-1; CDR3 length: 15; CDR3 protein: CASSEAGLGNTEAFF
V gene: TRBV9; J gene: TRBJ2-7; CDR3 length: 17; CDR3 protein: CASSVATTSSGRPEQYF
V gene: TRBV5-1; J gene: TRBJ1-6; CDR3 length: 17; CDR3 protein: CASSLVRGGTYNSPLHF
V gene: TRBV20-1; J gene: TRBJ1-5; CDR3 length: 14; CDR3 protein: CSARTTGSNQPQHF
V gene: TRBV20-1; J gene: TRBJ1-1; CDR3 length: 14; CDR3 protein: CSARTPGMNTEAFF
V gene: TRBV27; J gene: TRBJ2-1; CDR3 length: 15; CDR3 protein: CASSLGTGGFNEQFF
V gene: TRBV6-5; J gene: TRBJ1-2; CDR3 length: 14; CDR3 protein: CASSYTTGSYGYTF
V gene: TRBV5-6; J gene: TRBJ2-1; CDR3 length: 16; CDR3 protein: CASSQLGAGGDNEQFF
V gene: TRBV29-1; J gene: TRBJ2-1; CDR3 length: 14; CDR3 protein: CSVEQRLAGNEQFF
V gene: TRBV5-1; J gene: TRBJ2-1; CDR3 length: 13; CDR3 protein: CASSRWVGSEQFF
V gene: TRBV7-3; J gene: TRBJ2-1; CDR3 length: 17; CDR3 protein: CASSLTGSGYSYNEQFF
V gene: TRBV7-2; J gene: TRBJ1-2; CDR3 length: 15; CDR3 protein: CATTPGGTANYGYTF
V gene: TRBV6-2/TRBV6-3; J gene: TRBJ2-7; CDR3 length: 16; CDR3 protein: CASSYSGLADSYEQYF
V gene: TRBV4-3; J gene: TRBJ1-2; CDR3 length: 15; CDR3 protein: CASSRTAQGIYGYTF
V gene: TRBV20-1; J gene: TRBJ2-2; CDR3 length: 13; CDR3 protein: CSASDRLTGELFF
V gene: TRBV5-1; J gene: TRBJ2-5; CDR3 length: 16; CDR3 protein: CASSVTSGRATETQYF
V gene: TRBV6-6; J gene: TRBJ1-2; CDR3 length: 13; CDR3 protein: CASSYEGRHGYTF
V gene: TRBV20-1; J gene: TRBJ2-1; CDR3 length: 15; CDR3 protein: CSAMQLAATYNEQFF
V gene: TRBV7-9; J gene: TRBJ2-5; CDR3 length: 14; CDR3 protein: CASSFPQRGETQYF
V gene: TRBV6-5; J gene: TRBJ2-7; CDR3 length: 13; CDR3 protein: CASGRASSYEQYF
V gene: TRBV20-1; J gene: TRBJ1-1; CDR3 length: 15; CDR3 protein: CSARESGRLNPEAFF
V gene: TRBV6-6; J gene: TRBJ2-1; CDR3 length: 15; CDR3 protein: CASSYSEPTYNEQFF
V gene: TRBV7-9; J gene: TRBJ2-2; CDR3 length: 14; CDR3 protein: CASSRDRVTGELFF